These 3 T cell receptor beta chains came from one sample sequenced in a study of vaccination and CD4 T cells after COVID-19 (dated 2022 in TCRdb). Reading the label with the study, this specimen's treatment or condition is: roughly ten-day PBMC culture with coronavirus spike peptide pools or control peptides (ViraFEST assay). Their recognized antigens are unknown. Library prep was done by PCR. Sequenced on an Illumina iSeq 100. TCR sequencing of DNA from cultured CD4+ T cells used the Oncomine TCR Beta short-read assay at the Johns Hopkins FTIC core. TCRdb reran the public reads through fastp at Q25 and MiXCR, keeping productive beta chains. Under each unique CDR3 protein, matching rows form one entry showing the most common genes and DNA. The sample table contains 15,000 to 25,000 distinct CDR3 sequences; only one count was recorded for roughly half of them. 8% to 10% of the sample rests with the top ten.

Sequencing was performed on CD4+ T cells from blood, cultured in vitro. These receptors were obtained from a human donor who had recovered from COVID-19.

This clonotype appeared a few times. The junction departs from germline at one end; a sequencing error may be responsible. The chain has TRBV5-4 and TRBJ1-2; D is perhaps TRBD1 (6 bases). Per germline, CDR1 SGHNT and CDR2 YYREEE (reference sequence). This CDR3 region has 16 residues. The CDR3 nucleotides read TGTGCTAGCAGCTTGGCCCGGCAGGGGTCAACCTATGGCTACACCTTC. The encoded protein is CASSLARQGSTYGYTF. The whole variable domain, filled in from reference TRBV5-4 and TRBJ1-2, reads ETGVTQSPTHLIKTRGQQVTLRCSSQSGHNTVSWYQQALGQGPQFIFQYYREEENGRGNFPPRFSGLQFPNYSSELNVNALELDDSALYLCASSLARQGSTYGYTFGSGTRLTVV.

The chain combines TRBV28 with TRBJ1-5, with D possibly TRBD1 on 5 matching bases. Germline CDR1 is MDHEN and CDR2 is SYDVKM. This CDR3 is built from 15 residues. V was cut by 11 bases and J by 3 bases, with 20 bases left in between. The chain's CDR3 is CAGCDSGIYNQPQHF. The CDR3 coding sequence is TGTGCCGGCTGCGACTCAGGGATCTACAATCAGCCCCAGCATTTT.

The chain is built from TRBV24-1 and TRBJ2-1; 8 nucleotides align to TRBD1. From germline, CDR1 is KGHDR and CDR2 SFDVKD. Unmatched junction bases numbered 0, after V lost 7 bases and J lost 2 bases. The CDR3 extends over 13 amino acids. The CDR3 coding sequence is TGTGCCACCAGACAGGGGGCCTACAATGAGCAGTTCTTC. Translated, it gives CATRQGAYNEQFF.